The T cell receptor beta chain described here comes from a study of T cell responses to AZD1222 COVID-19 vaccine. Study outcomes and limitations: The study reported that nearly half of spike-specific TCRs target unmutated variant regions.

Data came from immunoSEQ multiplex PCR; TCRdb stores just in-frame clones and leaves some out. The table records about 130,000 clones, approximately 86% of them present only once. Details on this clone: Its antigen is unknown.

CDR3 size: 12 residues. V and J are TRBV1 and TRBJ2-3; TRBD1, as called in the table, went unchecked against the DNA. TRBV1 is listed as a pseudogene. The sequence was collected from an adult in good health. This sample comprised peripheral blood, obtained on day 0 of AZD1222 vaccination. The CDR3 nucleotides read TGCACCAGCAGGGGCAGCACAGATACGCAGTATTTT. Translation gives CTSRGSTDTQYF.